This TCR beta chain originates from a study of cytomegalovirus exposure and HLA in healthy donors. Germline V gene lookup returns CDR1 MGHDK and CDR2 SYGVNS. CDR3 size: 16 residues. V was shortened by 4 bases and J by 2 bases, with 16 bases between the two germline ends. PCR used 60 Vbeta primers and 13 Jbeta primers. Sequencing was performed with immunoSEQ multiplex PCR; in TCRdb, only in-frame clones are kept and a portion is missing. Its table records about 200,000 clones. This clonotype was sampled from a girl aged 2-10 years in good health and CMV-seropositive. Sequenced input: PBMCs. V gene TRBV25-1 combines with J gene TRBJ2-3; a possible D gene is TRBD2 (6 bases). The CDR3 region is CASSAIAETNTDTQYF. CDR3 nucleotide sequence: TGTGCCAGCAGTGCCATAGCGGAAACCAACACAGATACGCAGTATTTT.